Listed below are T cell receptor beta chains from one sample, sequenced in a study of cytomegalovirus exposure and HLA in healthy donors. Data came from immunoSEQ multiplex PCR; TCRdb stores just in-frame clones and leaves some out. The sample has about 150,000 clones; roughly 81% are singletons. The specimen was PBMCs. These receptors all stem from a woman between 18 and 29 years old in good health and CMV-seronegative. Both conserved end residues are part of each CDR3. A D gene is named only where the DNA matches it firmly. Size values are once, few and many counts, or a class for expanded clones, and some rows have none.

V,D,J,size,DNA,CDR3
TRBV9,NA,TRBJ1-1,NA,TGTGCCAGCAGCGTCGACAGCCAGAACACTGAAGCTTTCTTT,CASSVDSQNTEAFF
TRBV19,NA,TRBJ2-2,once,TGTGCCAGTAGTAACAGGGTAACCGGGGAGCTGTTTTTT,CASSNRVTGELFF
TRBV6-1,TRBD1,TRBJ1-6,once,TGTGCCAGCAGGGGGACAGGGTCGAATTCACCCCTCCACTTT,CASRGTGSNSPLHF
TRBV19,TRBD1,TRBJ1-2,few,TGTGCCAGTAGAGGACAGGCCTATGGCTACACCTTC,CASRGQAYGYTF
TRBV27,TRBD1,TRBJ2-3,NA,TGTGCCAGCAGTCCCTGGGACAGGGGAACAGATACGCAGTATTTT,CASSPWDRGTDTQYF
TRBV6-5,TRBD1,TRBJ2-1,NA,TGTGCCAGCAGAAGACAGGGTGGAAATGAGCAGTTCTTC,CASRRQGGNEQFF
TRBV2,TRBD1,TRBJ2-3,NA,TGTGCCAGCAGTGAGGGGGACAGGCGCACAGATACGCAGTATTTT,CASSEGDRRTDTQYF
TRBV2,TRBD2,TRBJ2-7,few,TGTGCCAGGTGCCGGGGGGGGGACACCTACGAGCAGTACTTC,CARCRGGDTYEQYF
TRBV7-9,TRBD2,TRBJ2-5,NA,TGTGCCAGCAGCTTAGAACTAGCGGGGATGCACCAAGAGACCCAGTACTTC,CASSLELAGMHQETQYF
TRBV6-5,TRBD1,TRBJ1-2,NA,TGTGCCAGTCAACTAACGGCAGGGGGTAACTATGGCTACACCTTC,CASQLTAGGNYGYTF